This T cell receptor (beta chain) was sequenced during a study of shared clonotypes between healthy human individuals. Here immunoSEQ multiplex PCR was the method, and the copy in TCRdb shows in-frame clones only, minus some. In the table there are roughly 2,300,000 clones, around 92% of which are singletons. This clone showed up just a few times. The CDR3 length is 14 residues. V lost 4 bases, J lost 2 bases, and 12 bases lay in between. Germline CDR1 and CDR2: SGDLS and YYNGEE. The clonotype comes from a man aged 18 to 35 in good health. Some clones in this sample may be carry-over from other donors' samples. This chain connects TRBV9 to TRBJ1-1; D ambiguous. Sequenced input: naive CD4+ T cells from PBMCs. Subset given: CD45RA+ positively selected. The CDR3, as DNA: TGTGCCAGCAGCCCGCTTTCAGGAAACACTGAAGCTTTCTTT. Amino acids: CASSPLSGNTEAFF.